The clone carrying this T cell receptor (beta chain) was picked up a small number of times. Antigen unknown. The data are from a study of T cells in Graves' hyperthyroidism and ophthalmopathy. Study background: The authors collected peripheral blood at initial diagnosis, before any treatment.

RNA transcripts gave rise to amplified TCR beta CDR3 regions. Researchers ran a first-round RT-PCR on the TCR CDR3 using the HTBI primer set. TCRdb fed the multiplex PCR reads into MiXCR, producing one record per CDR3 protein. In the table there are about 280,000 distinct CDR3 sequences, less than 30% of which are singletons. Points from the study as a whole: Most thyroid clonotypes expanded above 0.001 were also detected in blood. The model anticipated ophthalmopathy a median approximately 6.7 months pre-onset.

Trimming shortened V by 5 bases and J by 4 bases, and 20 bases separated the two germline ends. This CDR3 is 17 amino acids long. Germline V gives CDR1 KGHDR, CDR2 SFDVKD. Patients between 18 and 65 years old had hyperthyroidism, newly diagnosed and lasting under 2 months. The chain recombines TRBV24-1 with TRBJ2-1; TRBD1 might be the D (5 bases). The TCR was taken from a man aged 40-55 years with Graves' hyperthyroidism that later progressed to Graves' ophthalmopathy. Sequenced input: blood. CDR3 in DNA: TGTGCCACCAGTGGTTCCTCAGTTTTGGGGCGTTACAATGAGCAGTTCTTC. Its translation: CATSGSSVLGRYNEQFF.